This note documents a single T cell receptor beta chain sequence. Its antigen is unidentified. Sequencing was performed with immunoSEQ multiplex PCR; in TCRdb, only in-frame clones are kept and a portion is missing. The sample includes some 1,400,000 clones, roughly 96% of them seen just once. The sample is drawn from a study of shared clonotypes between healthy human individuals. General study points: Depth was large, yet rarefaction showed that sorted-subset sequencing was incomplete. Across a few donors, naive CD4 shared 5% to 5.5%, naive CD8 more than 3%, memory CD4 over 2%, memory CD8 0.4%.

The CDR3 has 15 residues. Germline V gene sequence: CDR1 MNHNY, CDR2 SVGAGI (reference sequence). V gave up 5 bases and J gave up 7 bases, with 21 bases separating them. This receptor was identified in a man aged 30-40 years in good health. Input material: naive CD4+ T cells sorted from blood. Subset specified: CD45RA+ positively selected. The chain combines TRBV6-6 with TRBJ2-7; TRBD1 or TRBD2 may be the D gene (6 bases each). The CDR3 spells CASSTVRGPSGEQYF. CDR3 nucleotides: TGTGCCAGCAGTACGGTACGGGGGCCCTCGGGGGAGCAGTACTTC.